One and the same sample provided the 29 T cell receptor beta chains below, sequenced in a study of T cells in Graves' hyperthyroidism and ophthalmopathy. RNA transcripts gave rise to amplified TCR beta CDR3 regions. RT-PCR in the first round (using the HTBI primer set) targeted the TCR CDR3. Using its own MiXCR run on the multiplex PCR reads, TCRdb lists one record per CDR3 protein. The sample yields about 770,000 distinct CDR3 sequences, approximately 19% seen once. Material for sequencing was blood. The receptors here all came from a woman aged 50 to 60 with Graves' hyperthyroidism that later progressed to Graves' ophthalmopathy.

The chain has TRBV11-2 and TRBJ2-7; the match to TRBD1 covers 8 bases. V was clipped by 2 bases and J by 0 bases; unmatched bases: 6. Germline assignment: CDR1 SGHAT and CDR2 FQNNGV. The CDR3 covers 16 residues. The CDR3 sequence is CASSLSRTGISYEQYF. The CDR3 DNA sequence: TGTGCCAGCAGCTTATCCAGGACAGGGATCTCCTACGAGCAGTACTTC. The whole variable domain, remainder taken from reference TRBV11-2 and TRBJ2-7, is EAGVAQSPRYKIIEKRQSVAFWCNPISGHATLYWYQQILGQGPKLLIQFQNNGVVDDSQLPKDRFSAERLKGVDSTLKIQPAKLEDSAVYLCASSLSRTGISYEQYFGPGTRLTVT.

There are many counts of this clonotype. The rearrangement uses TRBV11-2 and TRBJ1-6; D uncertain. V lost 5 bases and J 5 bases, leaving 13 bases between the germline ends. Germline V gene lookup returns CDR1 SGHAT and CDR2 FQNNGV. The CDR3 loop spans 15 amino acids. The CDR3 nucleotides read TGTGCCAGCAGCCGGACTGGAGCGGATAATTCACCCCTCCACTTT. Amino acids: CASSRTGADNSPLHF.

This clonotype has more than one count but fewer than ten. The rearrangement links TRBV30 to TRBJ1-5, with TRBD1 matching over 9 bases. The CDR3 loop spans 17 amino acids. Germline CDR1 is GTSNPN and CDR2 is SVGIG (reference sequence). V lost 4 bases to trimming and J lost 1 base; unmatched junction nucleotides: 11. CDR3 protein: CAWKIPGTGKSNQPQHF. As DNA, the CDR3 is TGTGCCTGGAAGATTCCCGGGACAGGGAAGAGCAATCAGCCCCAGCATTTT. Combining the CDR3 with reference TRBV30 and TRBJ1-5 gives the whole variable domain SQTIHQWPATLVQPVGSPLSLECTVEGTSNPNLYWYRQAAGRGLQLLFYSVGIGQISSEVPQNLSASRPQDRQFILSSKKLLLSDSGFYLCAWKIPGTGKSNQPQHFGDGTRLSIL.

This clonotype occurred many times. The V call is TRBV12-3 or TRBV12-4, the J call TRBJ1-5, with D maybe TRBD1 (6 bases). The CDR3 is made up of 20 amino acids. V was cut by 1 base and J by 0 bases, with 22 bases left in between. CDR3 DNA sequence: TGTGCCAGCAGTTTAGGGCGGGGGGCTCCTATCCCTTCTAGCAATCAGCCCCAGCATTTT. Its translation: CASSLGRGAPIPSSNQPQHF.

The genes are TRBV20-1 and TRBJ1-4; no reliable D call. There are 12 residues in the CDR3. The germline V gene has CDR1 DFQATT and CDR2 SNEGSKA (reference sequence). V gave up 1 base and J gave up 6 bases, with 6 bases separating them. CDR3 residues: CSARVIDEKLFF. The CDR3 DNA reads as TGCAGTGCTAGAGTTATAGATGAAAAACTGTTTTTT.

This clonotype was seen a few times. The gene calls are TRBV29-1 and TRBJ1-4; the D is unclear. The CDR3 consists of 14 residues. Germline-derived CDR1 and CDR2 are SQVTM and ANQGSEA. V gave up 6 bases and J gave up 0 bases, with 11 bases separating them. CDR3 sequence reads: CSVAKGATNEKLFF. Here the CDR3 DNA reads TGCAGCGTCGCAAAGGGAGCAACTAATGAAAAACTGTTTTTT.

The J gene is TRBJ2-1, the V gene TRBV15; TRBD1 or TRBD2 may be the D gene (6 bases each). V was shortened by 5 bases and J by 5 bases, with 16 bases between the two germline ends. This CDR3 is built from 15 residues. CDR1 and CDR2 (germline): LNHNV, YYDKDF (reference sequence). The CDR3 DNA reads as TGTGCCACCAGCTGGGGGGCAGGACCCAACAATGAGCAGTTCTTC. Amino acids: CATSWGAGPNNEQFF.

This chain joins TRBV9 and TRBJ2-3; possibly TRBD1 for D (5 bases). This CDR3 is built from 16 residues. V lost 0 bases, J lost 2 bases, and 13 bases lay in between. Germline CDR1 SGDLS, CDR2 YYNGEE. CDR3 nucleotides: TGTGCCAGCAGCGTAGCTCAGGGTGTAACCACAGATACGCAGTATTTT. It is translated as CASSVAQGVTTDTQYF.

J is TRBJ2-5 and V is TRBV5-1; 9 positions agree with TRBD2. Per the germline V gene, CDR1 is SGHRS and CDR2 is YFSETQ. The J segment lost 1 base and the V segment lost 0 bases, leaving 7 bases of the junction unmatched. CDR3 length equals 17 residues. CDR3 nucleotides: TGCGCCAGCAGCTTGGGATTCTTGCGGGGGGGCCAAGAGACCCAGTACTTC. Translation gives CASSLGFLRGGQETQYF.

This clonotype was found a few times. V gene TRBV9 combines with J gene TRBJ2-7; TRBD1 aligns across 7 bases. After removal of 3 bases from V and 7 bases from J, the junction contained 7 bases not matched to a gene. Germline values: CDR1 SGDLS, CDR2 YYNGEE. This CDR3 has 13 residues. This CDR3 is CASSEGTATEQYF. The DNA for the CDR3 is TGTGCCAGCAGCGAGGGGACAGCTACGGAGCAGTACTTC.

The J gene is TRBJ2-3, the V gene TRBV6-1; D is unresolved. CDR3 length: 15 amino acids. Trimming cost V 4 bases and J 0 bases, with 11 bases left between them. Germline V gene sequence: CDR1 MNHNS, CDR2 SASEGT. The DNA for the CDR3 is TGTGCCAGCAGTGCGAGTAGACCTAGCACAGATACGCAGTATTTT. Its protein is CASSASRPSTDTQYF.

This clonotype was counted at least ten times. The chain joins TRBV12-3 or TRBV12-4 to TRBJ2-2; the match to TRBD1 covers 7 bases. With 6 bases clipped from V and 3 bases from J, the junction kept 4 bases outside the gene matches. The CDR3 runs to 14 residues. The CDR3 protein is CASRFDRDTGELFF. The DNA of the CDR3 is TGTGCCAGCAGATTCGACAGGGACACCGGGGAGCTGTTTTTT.

This clonotype showed up just a few times. This rearrangement joins TRBV12-3 or TRBV12-4 to TRBJ1-6; 9 nucleotides agree with TRBD1. V lost 5 bases and J lost 10; bases outside the gene matches: 3. CDR3 size: 13 residues. The CDR3 region is CASSRTGVSPLHF. The CDR3 DNA reads as TGTGCCAGCAGTCGGACAGGGGTATCACCCCTCCACTTT.

The table lists this clonotype with a few counts. V usage is TRBV19 and J usage is TRBJ1-5; possible D gene TRBD1, 5 bases. The CDR3 length is 18 residues. Germline V CDR1 and CDR2: LNHDA, SQIVND (reference sequence). Between the trimmed V and J ends, which lost 7 bases and 2 bases, there was a span of 24 bases. The CDR3 loop is CASTPSPRDARGNQPQHF. The CDR3 bases are TGTGCCAGTACCCCATCCCCCCGGGACGCAAGGGGCAATCAGCCCCAGCATTTT.

This clonotype was recorded a few times. This chain connects TRBV12-3 or TRBV12-4 to TRBJ2-7; maybe TRBD2 (5 bases). Trimming took 3 bases from V and 6 from J, leaving 12 bases between them. The CDR3 loop spans 13 amino acids. CDR3 region: CASSFGITVEQYF. The CDR3 region has the DNA TGTGCCAGCAGTTTCGGGATCACGGTCGAGCAGTACTTC.

DNA of the CDR3: TGTGCCAGCAGCTCGGGCTGGTCGGATACGCAGTATTTT. It encodes CASSSGWSDTQYF. V is TRBV7-3 and J is TRBJ2-3, with D unclear. The germline CDR1 and CDR2 sequences are SGHTA and FQGTGA. This CDR3 is built from 13 residues. The V end lost 4 bases, the J end lost 6 bases, and 11 bases lay between the germline ends. The full variable domain, in which reference TRBV7-3 and TRBJ2-3 provide the parts outside the CDR3, is GAGVSQTPSNKVTEKGKYVELRCDPISGHTALYWYRQSLGQGPEFLIYFQGTGAADDSGLPNDRFFAVRPEGSVSTLKIQRTERGDSAVYLCASSSGWSDTQYFGPGTRLTVL.

The V and J genes are TRBV16 and TRBJ1-5; no firm D call. Germline CDR1 KGHSY, CDR2 FQNENV. This CDR3 region has 12 residues. Trimming removed 3 bases at V and 7 bases at J, with 7 bases between. The CDR3 DNA sequence: TGTGCCAGCAGCCAGGAGCGGCAGCCCCAGCATTTT. This codes for CASSQERQPQHF.

This chain connects TRBV12-3 or TRBV12-4 to TRBJ1-2; D perhaps matches TRBD1 (5 bases). The CDR3 runs to 14 residues. V dropped 3 bases and J dropped 4 bases, with 12 bases sitting between them. In nucleotides, the CDR3 is TGTGCCAGCAGTTTGATGGGACTTACCTATGGCTACACCTTC. Protein product: CASSLMGLTYGYTF.

The chain links TRBV19 to TRBJ2-5; TRBD2 matches 7 bases. CDR3 length: 13 residues. V dropped 8 bases and J dropped 4; count of bases not matched to a gene: 7. Germline V gene sequence: CDR1 LNHDA, CDR2 SQIVND (reference sequence). The CDR3 DNA is TGTGCCAGTCAGGGAGGGGTACTAGAGACCCAGTACTTC. Translated: CASQGGVLETQYF.

This chain links TRBV28 with TRBJ1-4; D perhaps matches TRBD1 (5 bases). V was cut by 6 bases and J by 8 bases, with 13 bases left in between. There are 13 residues in the CDR3. Germline loops: CDR1 MDHEN, CDR2 SYDVKM. The CDR3 region has the DNA TGTGCCAGCAGGCACCAGGGTTGGGAAAAACTGTTTTTT. Translating gives CASRHQGWEKLFF.

The chain has TRBV6-1 and TRBJ2-7; D may be TRBD2 (6 bases). Germline loops: CDR1 MNHNS, CDR2 SASEGT. V was shortened by 8 bases and J by 2 bases, with 10 bases between the two germline ends. This CDR3 contains 12 residues. The CDR3 nucleotides are TGTGCCAGCTTGGGGGGACCCTACGAGCAGTACTTC. Residues: CASLGGPYEQYF.

The CDR3 DNA reads TGTGCCAGTAGTATTTCCGCGACAGGGTACTATGGCTACACCTTC. Its translation is CASSISATGYYGYTF. The gene calls are TRBV19 and TRBJ1-2, with TRBD1 identical over 7 bases. The J segment lost 3 bases and the V segment lost 3 bases, leaving 7 bases of the junction unmatched. In germline, CDR1 is LNHDA, CDR2 SQIVND (reference sequence). The CDR3 extends over 15 amino acids.

This clonotype was seen a handful of times. One end of the junction varies from germline; a read error may be responsible. The chain recombines TRBV20-1 with TRBJ1-2; D unresolved. Germline V gene lookup returns CDR1 DFQATT and CDR2 SNEGSKA (reference sequence). The CDR3 length is 12 residues. CDR3 in amino acids: CSARDRSYAYTF. CDR3 sequence (DNA): TGCAGTGCTAGAGATCGGTCGTATGCCTACACCTTC.

This clonotype showed up many times. The chain is built from TRBV20-1 and TRBJ2-2, with D uncertain. CDR3 length: 17 amino acids. Germline CDR1 and CDR2: DFQATT and SNEGSKA (reference sequence). Trimming stripped 0 bases from V and 1 base from J, with 15 bases between. The CDR3 sequence is CSARDAFRTLNTGELFF. The CDR3 nucleotides read TGCAGTGCTAGAGATGCTTTTCGGACCCTGAACACCGGGGAGCTGTTTTTT.

The V and J genes are TRBV20-1 and TRBJ1-4; D perhaps matches TRBD1 (5 bases). The CDR3 covers 13 residues. With 2 bases removed from V and 3 bases from J, the gap between germline ends came to 7 bases. CDR1 and CDR2 from the germline V gene are DFQATT and SNEGSKA (reference sequence). CDR3 sequence (DNA): TGCAGTGCTAGATCGGGGGCTAATGAAAAACTGTTTTTT. This sequence encodes CSARSGANEKLFF.

The chain is built from TRBV18 and TRBJ1-3; D is undetermined. Trimming took 2 bases from V and 1 from J, leaving 6 bases between them. The CDR3 runs to 14 residues. The V gene's germline CDR1 is KGHSH and CDR2 LQKENI. This CDR3 reads CASSPKESGNTIYF. The CDR3 DNA reads as TGTGCCAGCTCACCAAAGGAATCTGGAAACACCATATATTTT.

This clonotype was picked up many times. The chain uses TRBV20-1 and TRBJ1-6; TRBD1 might be the D (6 bases). CDR1 DFQATT and CDR2 SNEGSKA come from the germline V gene (reference sequence). V lost 4 bases, J lost 8 bases, and 12 bases lay in between. The CDR3 loop spans 13 amino acids. In DNA, the CDR3 is TGCAGTGCTACAGGGGAAACAGATTCACCCCTCCACTTT. Its protein is CSATGETDSPLHF.

This clonotype was detected many times. J is TRBJ2-1 and V is TRBV11-3; 10 bases line up with TRBD1. The CDR3 has 16 amino acids. CDR1 is SGHNT, CDR2 YENEEA, per germline. V shed 5 bases, J shed 2 bases, and the junction held 6 bases outside the gene matches. Written as DNA, the CDR3 is TGTGCCAGCAGCCCCAGCGGGACAGGGGCCTACAATGAGCAGTTCTTC. It encodes CASSPSGTGAYNEQFF.

This clonotype was observed many times. The chain recombines TRBV18 with TRBJ2-7; D is perhaps TRBD1 or TRBD2 (5 bases each). CDR3 length: 13 residues. V lost 2 bases and J lost 4, with 9 bases in between. In germline, CDR1 is KGHSH, CDR2 LQKENI. The CDR3 nucleotides are TGTGCCAGCTCACCATCGGGGACGTACGAGCAGTACTTC. Protein sequence: CASSPSGTYEQYF.